This T cell receptor beta chain was sequenced in a study of early T cells in non-severe SARS-CoV-2 infection. For the study at large: Sequencing of bulk RNA from unsorted whole blood was done, without chain pairing. Regarding the study as a whole: VDJdb matching, biased toward anti-spike CD8 responses, missed private and CD4 specificities.

This clonotype was seen many times. As yet, its antigen is unknown. The TCR library protocol attached unique molecular identifiers to the individual cDNA molecules. MiXCR, applied by TCRdb to the 5' RACE reads, yields one record per CDR3 protein. The sample includes about 69,000 distinct CDR3 sequences, about 10% of them seen just once. Specimen: whole blood. The receptor's source is an adult who was a healthcare worker with PCR-confirmed SARS-CoV-2 infection or an uninfected control (not recorded which).

The CDR3 nucleotides are TGCAGCGCCGCAGGGGGAGACTCCGGGGAGCTGTTTTTT. Translating gives CSAAGGDSGELFF. The chain combines TRBV29-1 with TRBJ2-2; 7 bases match TRBD1. Germline lookup yields CDR1 SQVTM and CDR2 ANQGSEA. J lost 6 bases, V lost 7 bases, and 8 bases had no gene match. CDR3 length: 13 residues.